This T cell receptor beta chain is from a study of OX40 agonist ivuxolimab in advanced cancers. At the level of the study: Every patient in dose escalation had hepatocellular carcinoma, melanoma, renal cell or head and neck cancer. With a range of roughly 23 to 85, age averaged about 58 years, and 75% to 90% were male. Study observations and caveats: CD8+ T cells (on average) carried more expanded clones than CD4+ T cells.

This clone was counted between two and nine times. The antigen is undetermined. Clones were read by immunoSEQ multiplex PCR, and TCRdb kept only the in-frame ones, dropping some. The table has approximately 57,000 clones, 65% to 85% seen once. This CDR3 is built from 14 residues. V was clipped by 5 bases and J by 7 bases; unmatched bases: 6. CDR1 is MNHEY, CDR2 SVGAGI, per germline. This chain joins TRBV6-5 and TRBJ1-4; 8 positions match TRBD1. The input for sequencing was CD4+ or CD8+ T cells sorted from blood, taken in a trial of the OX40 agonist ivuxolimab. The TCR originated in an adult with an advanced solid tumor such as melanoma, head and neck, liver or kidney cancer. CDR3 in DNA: TGTGCCAGCAGTGCGGGGACAGGAGCTGAAAAACTGTTTTTT. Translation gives CASSAGTGAEKLFF.